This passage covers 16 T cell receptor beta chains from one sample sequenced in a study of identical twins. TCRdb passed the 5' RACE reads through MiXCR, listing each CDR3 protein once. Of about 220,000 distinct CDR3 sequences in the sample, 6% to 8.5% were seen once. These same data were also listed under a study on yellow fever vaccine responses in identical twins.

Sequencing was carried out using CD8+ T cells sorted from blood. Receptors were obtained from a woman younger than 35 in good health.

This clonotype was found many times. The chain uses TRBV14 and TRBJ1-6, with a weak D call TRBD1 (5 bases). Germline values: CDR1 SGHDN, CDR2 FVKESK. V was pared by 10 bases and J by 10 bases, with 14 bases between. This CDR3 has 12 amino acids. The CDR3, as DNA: TGTGCCATTACGACAGCCAGATCACCCCTCCACTTT. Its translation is CAITTARSPLHF.

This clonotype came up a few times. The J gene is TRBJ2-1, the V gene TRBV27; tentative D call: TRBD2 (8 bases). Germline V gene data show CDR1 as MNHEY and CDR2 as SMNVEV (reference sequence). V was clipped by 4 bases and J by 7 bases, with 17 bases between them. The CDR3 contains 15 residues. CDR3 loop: CASSSGRGLVNEQFF. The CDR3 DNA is TGTGCCAGCAGTTCCGGGAGGGGGCTAGTTAATGAGCAGTTCTTC.

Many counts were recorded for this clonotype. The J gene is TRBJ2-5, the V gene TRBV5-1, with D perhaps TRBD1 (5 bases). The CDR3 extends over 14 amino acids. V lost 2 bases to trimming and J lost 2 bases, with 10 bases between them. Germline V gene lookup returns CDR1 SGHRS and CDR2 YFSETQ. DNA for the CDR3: TGCGCCAGCAGCTTCAGGGCAGAACAAGAGACCCAGTACTTC. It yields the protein CASSFRAEQETQYF. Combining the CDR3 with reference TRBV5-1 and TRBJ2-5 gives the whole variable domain KAGVTQTPRYLIKTRGQQVTLSCSPISGHRSVSWYQQTPGQGLQFLFEYFSETQRNKGNFPGRFSGRQFSNSRSEMNVSTLELGDSALYLCASSFRAEQETQYFGPGTRLLVL.

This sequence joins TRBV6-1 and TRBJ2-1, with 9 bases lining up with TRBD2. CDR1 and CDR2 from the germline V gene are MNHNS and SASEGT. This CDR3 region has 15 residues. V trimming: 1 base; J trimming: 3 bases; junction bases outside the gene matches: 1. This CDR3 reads CASSEGSGGYNEQFF. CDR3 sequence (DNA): TGTGCCAGCAGTGAAGGTAGCGGGGGCTACAATGAGCAGTTCTTC.

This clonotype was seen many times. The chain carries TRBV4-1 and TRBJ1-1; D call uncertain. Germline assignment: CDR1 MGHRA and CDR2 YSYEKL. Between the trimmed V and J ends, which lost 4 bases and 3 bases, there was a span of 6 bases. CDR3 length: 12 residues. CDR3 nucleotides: TGCGCCAGCAGCCCCGGTGACACTGAAGCTTTCTTT. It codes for CASSPGDTEAFF.

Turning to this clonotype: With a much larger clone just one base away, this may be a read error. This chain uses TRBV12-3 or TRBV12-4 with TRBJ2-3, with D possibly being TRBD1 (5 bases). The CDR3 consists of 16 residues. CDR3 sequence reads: CASTVEWGAGTNTQYF. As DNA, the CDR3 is TGTGCCAGCACCGTAGAGTGGGGCGCCGGCACAAATACGCAGTATTTT.

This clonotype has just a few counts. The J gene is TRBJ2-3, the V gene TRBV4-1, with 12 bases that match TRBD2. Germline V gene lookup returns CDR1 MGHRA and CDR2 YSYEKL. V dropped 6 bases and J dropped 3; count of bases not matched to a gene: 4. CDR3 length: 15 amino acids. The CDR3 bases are TGCGCCAGCAGTCTTACTAGCGGGAGGACAGATACGCAGTATTTT. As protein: CASSLTSGRTDTQYF.

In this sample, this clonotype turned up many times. The CDR3, as DNA: TGTGCCAGCAGCTCCGGGACCTGGGGGCAGTATTTT. Translating it yields CASSSGTWGQYF. This sequence joins TRBV5-6 and TRBJ2-3; D could derive from TRBD1 or TRBD2 (5 bases each). Germline loops: CDR1 SGHDT, CDR2 YYEEEE. The CDR3 sequence is 12 residues long. V lost 3 bases, J lost 11 bases, and 13 bases lay in between.

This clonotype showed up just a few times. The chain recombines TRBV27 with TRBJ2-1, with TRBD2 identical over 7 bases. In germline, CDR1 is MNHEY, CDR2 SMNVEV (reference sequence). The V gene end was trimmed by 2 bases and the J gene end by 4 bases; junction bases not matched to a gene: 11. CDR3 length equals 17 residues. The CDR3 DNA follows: TGTGCCAGCAGTTTACAACCCCCTCCTAGCGGATACAATGAGCAGTTCTTC. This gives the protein CASSLQPPPSGYNEQFF.

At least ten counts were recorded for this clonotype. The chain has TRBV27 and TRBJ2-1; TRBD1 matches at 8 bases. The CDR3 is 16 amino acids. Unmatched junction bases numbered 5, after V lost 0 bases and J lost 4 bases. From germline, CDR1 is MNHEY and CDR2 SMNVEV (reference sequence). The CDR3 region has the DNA TGTGCCAGCAGTTTATCGTCGGGACAGGTTTACAATGAGCAGTTCTTC. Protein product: CASSLSSGQVYNEQFF.

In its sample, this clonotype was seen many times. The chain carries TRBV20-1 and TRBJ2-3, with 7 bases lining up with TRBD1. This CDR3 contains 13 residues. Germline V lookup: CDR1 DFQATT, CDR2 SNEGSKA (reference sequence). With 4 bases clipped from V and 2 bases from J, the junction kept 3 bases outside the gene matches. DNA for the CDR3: TGCAGTGCTACGGACAGGAACACAGATACGCAGTATTTT. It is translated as CSATDRNTDTQYF.

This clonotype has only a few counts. The CDR3 bases are TGCGCCAGCAGCTTCGACAGGGGGAACACTGAAGCTTTCTTT. Protein: CASSFDRGNTEAFF. V usage is TRBV5-1 and J usage is TRBJ1-1; 8 nucleotides agree with TRBD1. The ends lost 2 bases at V and 1 base at J; junction bases unmatched: 1. The CDR3 loop spans 14 amino acids. The V gene's germline CDR1 is SGHRS and CDR2 YFSETQ.

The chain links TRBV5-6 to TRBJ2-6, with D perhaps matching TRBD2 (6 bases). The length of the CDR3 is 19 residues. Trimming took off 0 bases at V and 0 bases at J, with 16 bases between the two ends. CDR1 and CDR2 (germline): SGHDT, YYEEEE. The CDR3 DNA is TGTGCCAGCAGCTTGGGGGGACTTATTCTCCTCTCTGGGGCCAACGTCCTGACTTTC. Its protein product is CASSLGGLILLSGANVLTF.

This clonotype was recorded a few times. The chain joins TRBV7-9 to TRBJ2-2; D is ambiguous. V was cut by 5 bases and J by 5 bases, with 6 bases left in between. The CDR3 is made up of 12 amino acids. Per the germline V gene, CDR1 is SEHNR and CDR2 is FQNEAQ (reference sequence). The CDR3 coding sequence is TGTGCCAGCAGCCCGCATACCGGGGAGCTGTTTTTT. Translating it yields CASSPHTGELFF.

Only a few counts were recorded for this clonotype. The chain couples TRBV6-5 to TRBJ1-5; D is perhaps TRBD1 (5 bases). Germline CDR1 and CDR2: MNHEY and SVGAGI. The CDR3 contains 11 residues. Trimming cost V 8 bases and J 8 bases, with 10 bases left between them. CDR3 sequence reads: CASGVGEPQHF. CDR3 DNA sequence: TGTGCCAGCGGAGTAGGGGAGCCCCAGCATTTT.

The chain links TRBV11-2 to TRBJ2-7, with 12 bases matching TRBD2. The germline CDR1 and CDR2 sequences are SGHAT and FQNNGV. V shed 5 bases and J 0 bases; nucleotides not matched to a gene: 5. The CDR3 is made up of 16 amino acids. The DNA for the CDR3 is TGTGCCAGCAGCCAGGGACTAGCGGGCTTCTCCTACGAGCAGTACTTC. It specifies CASSQGLAGFSYEQYF. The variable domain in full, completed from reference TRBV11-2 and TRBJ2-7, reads EAGVAQSPRYKIIEKRQSVAFWCNPISGHATLYWYQQILGQGPKLLIQFQNNGVVDDSQLPKDRFSAERLKGVDSTLKIQPAKLEDSAVYLCASSQGLAGFSYEQYFGPGTRLTVT.